This T cell receptor (beta chain) was sequenced in a study of blood T cell repertoires in COVID-19. Study overall: The United States, Italy and Spain supplied acute and convalescent COVID-19 samples.

Under the authors' procedure: Counts of nucleated cells, estimated from reference gene primer amplification, were obtained. TCRdb keeps only in-frame clones here, not all; method: immunoSEQ multiplex PCR. D and trimming were read from the DNA, whereas the V and J calls and clone size are those reported in that table. The top ten hold approximately 0.69% of the sample, which has roughly 190,000 clones, 94% seen once. While infection was still active, Seattle patients were enrolled and then followed longitudinally. Germline V gives CDR1 SGHNT, CDR2 YYREEE (reference sequence). CDR3 length equals 15 residues. V lost 0 bases and J lost 8; bases outside the gene matches: 10.

The sample was peripheral blood. The receptor's source is a man aged 25 to 40 with COVID-19, enrolled during active disease. This chain links TRBV5-4 with TRBJ1-2, with 7 bases lining up with TRBD1. The DNA for the CDR3 is TGTGCCAGCAGCTTGGAGGAGGGGGCAATAGGGGGCTACACCTTC. It yields the protein CASSLEEGAIGGYTF.